The entry below describes one T cell receptor (beta chain). As yet, its antigen is unknown. At one end, the junction sequence differs from germline, possibly due to a read error. The source of the sample is a study of T cell repertoires in cytomegalovirus infection. TCRdb redid the calling of the reads with MiXCR, one entry per CDR3 protein. Of a few hundred thousand distinct CDR3 sequences listed, 40% are singletons. Regarding the study as a whole: Clonotype analysis showed dominance of the ex vivo response by HLA-C-restricted CMV-specific TCR beta clonotypes.

The CDR3 length is 14 residues. The sample was cultured PBMCs, taken from culture after CMV antigen stimulation. The chain uses TRBV12-3 or TRBV12-4 and TRBJ2-2; D is possibly TRBD1 (5 bases). The TCR comes from a human donor in good health (CMV status not recorded). Some clones in this sample may be carry-over from other donors' samples. CDR3 in DNA: TGTGCCTGCAGTTTAGGGGTCAGCACCGGGGAGCTGTTTTTT. It specifies CACSLGVSTGELFF.